This TCR beta chain was sequenced for a study of PD-L1 blockade in urothelial cancer. Across the study: Blood analysis occurred 3 weeks (second dose) and 6 weeks after treatment start.

Urothelial carcinoma in patients was locally advanced or metastatic. Comments on this clone: Its antigen remains unknown.

The ends were cut back, 0 bases at V and 0 bases at J, with 18 bases in the middle. CDR1 is SGHTA, CDR2 FQGNSA, per germline. The CDR3 spans 19 residues. Study-wide findings and caveats: Better survival was predicted by below-median pretreatment blood TCR clonality.

The authors spiked synthetic TCR analog templates into each PCR. Data came from immunoSEQ multiplex PCR; TCRdb stores just in-frame clones and leaves some out. Altogether 45,000 or so clones are present, 88% being singletons, with the ten largest covering roughly 3.9%. The source material was PBMCs, sampled around atezolizumab (anti-PD-L1) treatment. This TCR came from an elderly man with urothelial cancer. V and J are TRBV7-2 and TRBJ1-5, with D possibly matching TRBD1 (5 bases). CDR3 sequence (DNA): TGTGCCAGCAGCTTAGCTCAACTGTATCAGGGTCGTAGCAATCAGCCCCAGCATTTT. Its translation is CASSLAQLYQGRSNQPQHF. Using reference TRBV7-2 and TRBJ1-5 for the parts outside the CDR3, the full variable domain is GAGVSQSPSNKVTEKGKDVELRCDPISGHTALYWYRQSLGQGLEFLIYFQGNSAPDKSGLPSDRFSAERTGGSVSTLTIQRTQQEDSAVYLCASSLAQLYQGRSNQPQHFGDGTRLSIL.